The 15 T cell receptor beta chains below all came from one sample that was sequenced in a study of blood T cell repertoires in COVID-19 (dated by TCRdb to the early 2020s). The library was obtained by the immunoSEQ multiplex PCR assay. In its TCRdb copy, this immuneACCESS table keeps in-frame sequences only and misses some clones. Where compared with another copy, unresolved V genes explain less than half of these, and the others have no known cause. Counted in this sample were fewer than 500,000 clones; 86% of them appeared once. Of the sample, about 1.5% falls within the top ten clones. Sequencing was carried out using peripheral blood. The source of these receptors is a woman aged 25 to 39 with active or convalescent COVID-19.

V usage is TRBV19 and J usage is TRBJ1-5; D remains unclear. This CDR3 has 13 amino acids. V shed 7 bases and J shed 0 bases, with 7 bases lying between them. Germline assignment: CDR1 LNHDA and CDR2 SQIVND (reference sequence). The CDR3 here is CASNLYSNQPQHF. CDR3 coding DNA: TGTGCCAGTAATCTCTATAGCAATCAGCCCCAGCATTTT.

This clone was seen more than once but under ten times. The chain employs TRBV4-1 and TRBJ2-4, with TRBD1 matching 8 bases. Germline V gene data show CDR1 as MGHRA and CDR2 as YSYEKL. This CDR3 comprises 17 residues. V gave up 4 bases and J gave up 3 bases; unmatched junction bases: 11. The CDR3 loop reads CASSPEPGGGVKNIQYF. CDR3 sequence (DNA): TGCGCCAGCAGCCCCGAGCCAGGGGGCGGTGTCAAAAACATTCAGTACTTC.

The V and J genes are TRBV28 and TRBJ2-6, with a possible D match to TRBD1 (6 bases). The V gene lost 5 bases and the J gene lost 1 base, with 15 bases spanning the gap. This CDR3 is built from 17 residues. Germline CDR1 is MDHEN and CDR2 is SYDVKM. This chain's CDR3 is CASSIPWGQSGANVLTF. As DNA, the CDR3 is TGTGCCAGCAGTATCCCCTGGGGGCAATCTGGGGCCAACGTCCTGACTTTC.

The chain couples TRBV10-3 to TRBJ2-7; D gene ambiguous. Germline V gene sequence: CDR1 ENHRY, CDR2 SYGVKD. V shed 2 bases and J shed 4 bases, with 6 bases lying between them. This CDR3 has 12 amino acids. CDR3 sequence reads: CAISEARYEQYF. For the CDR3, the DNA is TGTGCCATCAGTGAGGCCAGATACGAGCAGTACTTC.

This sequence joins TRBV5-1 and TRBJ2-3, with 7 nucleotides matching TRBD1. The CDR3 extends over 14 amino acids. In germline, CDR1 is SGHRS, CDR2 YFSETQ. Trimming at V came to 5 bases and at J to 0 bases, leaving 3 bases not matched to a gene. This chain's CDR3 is CASRLGQSTDTQYF. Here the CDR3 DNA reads TGCGCCAGCAGACTGGGACAGAGCACAGATACGCAGTATTTT.

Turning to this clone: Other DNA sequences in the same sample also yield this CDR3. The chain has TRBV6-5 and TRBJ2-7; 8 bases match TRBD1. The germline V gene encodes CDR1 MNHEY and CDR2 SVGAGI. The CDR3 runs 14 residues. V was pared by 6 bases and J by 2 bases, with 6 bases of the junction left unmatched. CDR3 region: CASSLGQGTYEQYF. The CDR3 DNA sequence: TGTGCCAGCAGCCTAGGACAGGGCACCTACGAGCAGTACTTC.

The CDR3 loop reads CASSFLPNRDNEQFF. CDR3 coding DNA: TGTGCCAGCAGCTTCCTACCAAACCGTGACAATGAGCAGTTCTTC. The chain is built from TRBV7-8 and TRBJ2-1; no clear D. CDR3 size: 15 residues. V dropped 3 bases and J dropped 5 bases, with 14 bases sitting between them. Germline values: CDR1 SGHVS, CDR2 FQNEAQ.

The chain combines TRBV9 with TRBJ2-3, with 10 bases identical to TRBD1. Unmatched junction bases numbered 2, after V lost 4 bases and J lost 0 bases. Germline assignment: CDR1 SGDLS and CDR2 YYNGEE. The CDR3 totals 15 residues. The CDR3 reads CASSLGQGSTDTQYF. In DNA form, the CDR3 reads TGTGCCAGCAGCCTGGGACAGGGGAGCACAGATACGCAGTATTTT. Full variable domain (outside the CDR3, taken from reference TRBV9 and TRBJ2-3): DSGVTQTPKHLITATGQRVTLRCSPRSGDLSVYWYQQSLDQGLQFLIQYYNGEERAKGNILERFSAQQFPDLHSELNLSSLELGDSALYFCASSLGQGSTDTQYFGPGTRLTVL.

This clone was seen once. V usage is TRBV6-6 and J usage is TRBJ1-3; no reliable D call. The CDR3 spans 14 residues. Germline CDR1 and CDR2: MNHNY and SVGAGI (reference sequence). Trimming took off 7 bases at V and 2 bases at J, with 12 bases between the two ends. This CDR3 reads CASNPGSAGNTIYF. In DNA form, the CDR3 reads TGTGCCAGCAACCCCGGGAGTGCTGGAAACACCATATATTTT.

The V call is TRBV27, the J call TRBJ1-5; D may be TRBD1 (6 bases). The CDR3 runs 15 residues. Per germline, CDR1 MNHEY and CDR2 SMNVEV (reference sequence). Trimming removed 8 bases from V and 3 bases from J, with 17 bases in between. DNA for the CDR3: TGTGCCAGCCTTAGACAGGCGGTAAACAATCAGCCCCAGCATTTT. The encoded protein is CASLRQAVNNQPQHF.

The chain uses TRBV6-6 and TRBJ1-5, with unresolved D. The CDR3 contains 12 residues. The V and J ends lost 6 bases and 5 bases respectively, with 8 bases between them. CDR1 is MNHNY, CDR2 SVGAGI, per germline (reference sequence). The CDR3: CASSPVYQPQHF. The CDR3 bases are TGTGCCAGCAGCCCAGTATATCAGCCCCAGCATTTT.

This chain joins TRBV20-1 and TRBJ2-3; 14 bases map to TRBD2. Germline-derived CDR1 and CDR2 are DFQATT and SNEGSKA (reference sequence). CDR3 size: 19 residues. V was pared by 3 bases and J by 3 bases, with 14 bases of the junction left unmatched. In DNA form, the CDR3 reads TGCAGTGCTAGTAAGACTAGCGGGAGGGTTTCACCGACTACAGATACGCAGTATTTT. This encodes CSASKTSGRVSPTTDTQYF.

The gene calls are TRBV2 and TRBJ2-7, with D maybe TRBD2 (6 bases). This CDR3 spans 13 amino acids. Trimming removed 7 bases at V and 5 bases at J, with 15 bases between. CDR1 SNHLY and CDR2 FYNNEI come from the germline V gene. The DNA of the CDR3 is TGTGCCAGCATTGCGGGACTTAAAAACGAGCAGTACTTC. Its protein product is CASIAGLKNEQYF.

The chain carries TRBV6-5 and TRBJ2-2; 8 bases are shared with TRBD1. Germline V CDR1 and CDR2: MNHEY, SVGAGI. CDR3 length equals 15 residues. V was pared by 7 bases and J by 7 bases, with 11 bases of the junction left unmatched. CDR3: CASTLMTGEVGELFF. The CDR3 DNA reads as TGTGCCAGCACCCTTATGACAGGGGAGGTCGGGGAGCTGTTTTTT.

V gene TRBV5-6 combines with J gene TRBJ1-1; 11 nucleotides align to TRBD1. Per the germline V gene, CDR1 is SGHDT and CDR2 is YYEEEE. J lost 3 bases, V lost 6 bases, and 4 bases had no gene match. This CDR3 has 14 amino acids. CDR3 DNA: TGTGCCAGCACCCTGGGACAGGGGGACACTGAAGCTTTCTTT. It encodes CASTLGQGDTEAFF.